This T cell receptor beta chain appears in the sequencing data of a study of shared clonotypes between healthy human individuals. Study-wide context: Donors had three CD4 naive, three CD4 memory, two CD8 naive and one CD8 memory plate apiece.

Notes on the study in general: Shared across a few donors were 4% to 5% of the naive CD4 clonotypes.

Assay execution took place at the deep level. The repertoire was sequenced with immunoSEQ multiplex PCR; TCRdb's copy has only in-frame clones and lacks some. Here the sample spans more than 2,000,000 clones, roughly 93% being singletons. Concerning this clone: The antigen remains unidentified. An end of the junction does not agree with germline; a read error may underlie this. This same CDR3 is encoded by further DNA sequences in the sample.

The germline V gene encodes CDR1 SQVTM and CDR2 ANQGSEA. The CDR3 length is 12 residues. This sequence originates from a young man in good health. Some clones in this sample may be carry-over from other donors' samples. This sequence joins TRBV29-1 and TRBJ2-3, with D unresolved. The sequenced material came from naive CD4+ T cells from PBMCs. Noted subset: CD45RA+ positively selected. The CDR3 nucleotides read TGCAGCGTTGATCGAGGCACCGATACGCAGTATTTT. Translation gives CSVDRGTDTQYF.